This T cell receptor (beta chain) is from a study of CD8+ T cells in alopecia areata. Extracted RNA was reverse transcribed, and the resulting cDNA served as sequencing template. The table came from immunoSEQ multiplex PCR; TCRdb's copy has only in-frame clones and leaves some out. The sample has about 4,200 clones; more than 60% are singletons. Details on this clone: Its antigen is currently unknown.

Points from the study as a whole: Besides other cells, scalp samples also yield sequences of resident alphabeta T cells from normal skin. For lesional scalp, especially alopecia totalis/universalis, clonality was higher than in normal scalp. Patients shared TCRs less clearly than mice did, possibly for HLA-related reasons.

Germline CDR1 and CDR2: PRHDT and FYEKMQ (reference sequence). The length of the CDR3 is 16 residues. V was clipped by 5 bases and J by 5 bases; unmatched bases: 8. The sample taken for sequencing was skin. The receptor was derived from a human donor in good health. The chain recombines TRBV13 with TRBJ2-5; 13 positions agree with TRBD2. The CDR3 region has the DNA TGTGCCAGCAGCCGGAGACTAGCGGGAGGTAGTGAGACCCAGTACTTC. Translating it yields CASSRRLAGGSETQYF.